The TCR beta chain under discussion was sequenced for a study of shared T cell receptors in the human thymus. The CDR3 totals 16 residues. Germline trimming cut 3 bases from V and 5 bases from J; bases unmatched to any gene: 12. Looked up from germline, CDR1 is LNHNV and CDR2 is YYDKDF (reference sequence). Sequencing used immunoSEQ multiplex PCR; TCRdb keeps in-frame clones, though not all of them. The sample contains hundreds of thousands of clones, around 82% of which appear only once. Another study also made use of these data, one on human thymus T cells. That source adds: What appeared biased in thymic and blood repertoires was the usage of V and J genes.

Sequencing was carried out using thymocytes. The TCR sequence derives from a boy in the first two years of life with a congenital heart defect. The chain is built from TRBV15 and TRBJ1-1; TRBD1 aligns across 7 bases. CDR3 nucleotides: TGTGCCACCAGCAGTGAAAGGACAGGAGGTGGAACTGAAGCTTTCTTT. Amino acid sequence: CATSSERTGGGTEAFF.